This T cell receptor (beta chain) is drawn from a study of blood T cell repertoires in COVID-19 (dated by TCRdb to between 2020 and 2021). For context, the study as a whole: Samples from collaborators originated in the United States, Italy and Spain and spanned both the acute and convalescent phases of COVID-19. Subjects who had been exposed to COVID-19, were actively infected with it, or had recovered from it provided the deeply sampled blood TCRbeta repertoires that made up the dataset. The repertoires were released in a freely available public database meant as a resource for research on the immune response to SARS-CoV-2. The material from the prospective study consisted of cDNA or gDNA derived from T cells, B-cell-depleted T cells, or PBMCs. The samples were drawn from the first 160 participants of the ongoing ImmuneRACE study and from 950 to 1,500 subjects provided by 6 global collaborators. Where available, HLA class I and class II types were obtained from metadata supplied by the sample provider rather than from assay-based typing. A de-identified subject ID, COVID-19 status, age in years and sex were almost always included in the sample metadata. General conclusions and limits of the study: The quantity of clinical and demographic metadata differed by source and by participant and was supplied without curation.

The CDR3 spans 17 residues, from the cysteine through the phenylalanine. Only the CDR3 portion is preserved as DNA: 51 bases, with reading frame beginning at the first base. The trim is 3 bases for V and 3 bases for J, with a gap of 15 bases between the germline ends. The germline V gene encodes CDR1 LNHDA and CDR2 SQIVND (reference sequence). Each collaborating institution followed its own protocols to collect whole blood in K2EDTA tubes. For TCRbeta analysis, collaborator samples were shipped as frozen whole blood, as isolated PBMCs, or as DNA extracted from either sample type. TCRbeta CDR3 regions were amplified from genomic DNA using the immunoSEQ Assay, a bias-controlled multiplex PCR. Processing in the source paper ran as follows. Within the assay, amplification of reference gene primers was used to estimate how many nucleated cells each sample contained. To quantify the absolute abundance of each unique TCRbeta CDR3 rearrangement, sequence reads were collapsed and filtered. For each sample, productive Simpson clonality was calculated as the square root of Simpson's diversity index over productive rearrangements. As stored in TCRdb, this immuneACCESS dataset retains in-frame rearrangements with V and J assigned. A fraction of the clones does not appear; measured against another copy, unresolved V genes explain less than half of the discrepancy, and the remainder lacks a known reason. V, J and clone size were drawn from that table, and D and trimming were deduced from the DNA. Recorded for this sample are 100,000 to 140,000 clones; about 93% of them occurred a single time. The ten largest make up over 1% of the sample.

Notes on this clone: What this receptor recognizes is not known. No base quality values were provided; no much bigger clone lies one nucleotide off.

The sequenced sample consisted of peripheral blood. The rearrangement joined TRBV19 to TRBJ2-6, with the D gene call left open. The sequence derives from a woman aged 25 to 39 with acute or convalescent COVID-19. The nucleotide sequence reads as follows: TGTGCCAGTAGTATTATTATAACTCTTGGTGGGGCCAACGTCCTGACTTTC. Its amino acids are CASSIIITLGGANVLTF.